The clone carrying this T cell receptor beta chain has just one count. What it recognizes is unknown. Clones were sequenced by immunoSEQ multiplex PCR, and TCRdb holds only the in-frame ones, with some missing. The sample yields more than 25,000 clones, around 83% seen once. This entry comes from a study of lymphopenia after photon versus proton radiotherapy. The study's findings and limits: Oligoclonal CD8+ Temra expansion after nadir drove photon patients' diversity drop. Post-nadir TCR diversity decline inversely tracked overall survival among those who died. Relative stability marked proton patients; photon patients lost diversity and naive cells.

Germline CDR1 reads MNHEY; CDR2 reads SMNVEV (reference sequence). The V gene lost 3 bases and the J gene lost 6 bases, with 5 bases spanning the gap. The CDR3 is 12 amino acids. The gene calls are TRBV27 and TRBJ2-2; unclear D gene. The receptor was derived from a woman in her 50s with pancreatic cancer. The specimen was peripheral blood, collected from a patient treated with photon-based radiotherapy. As DNA, the CDR3 is TGTGCCAGCAGTTTTGGAGCCGGGGAGCTGTTTTTT. This encodes CASSFGAGELFF.